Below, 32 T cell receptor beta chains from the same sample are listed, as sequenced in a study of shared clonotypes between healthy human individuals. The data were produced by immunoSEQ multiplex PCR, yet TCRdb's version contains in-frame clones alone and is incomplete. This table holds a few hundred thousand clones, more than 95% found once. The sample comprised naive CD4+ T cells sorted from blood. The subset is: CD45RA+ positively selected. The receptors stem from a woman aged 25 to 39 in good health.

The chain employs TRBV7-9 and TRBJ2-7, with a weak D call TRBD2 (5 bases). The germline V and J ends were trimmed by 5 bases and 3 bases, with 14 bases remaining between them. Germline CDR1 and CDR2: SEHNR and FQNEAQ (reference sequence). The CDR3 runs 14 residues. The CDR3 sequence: CASSPITGIYEQYF. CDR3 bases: TGTGCCAGCAGCCCGATTACGGGGATCTACGAGCAGTACTTC.

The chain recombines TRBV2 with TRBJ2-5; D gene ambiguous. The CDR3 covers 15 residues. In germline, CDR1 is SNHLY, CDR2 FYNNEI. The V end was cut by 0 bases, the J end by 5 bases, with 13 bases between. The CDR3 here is CASSEAHQLSETQYF. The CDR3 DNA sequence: TGTGCCAGCAGTGAAGCGCACCAATTATCGGAGACCCAGTACTTC. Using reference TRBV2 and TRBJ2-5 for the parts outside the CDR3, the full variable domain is EPEVTQTPSHQVTQMGQEVILRCVPISNHLYFYWYRQILGQKVEFLVSFYNNEISEKSEIFDDQFSVERPDGSNFTLKIRSTKLEDSAMYFCASSEAHQLSETQYFGPGTRLLVL.

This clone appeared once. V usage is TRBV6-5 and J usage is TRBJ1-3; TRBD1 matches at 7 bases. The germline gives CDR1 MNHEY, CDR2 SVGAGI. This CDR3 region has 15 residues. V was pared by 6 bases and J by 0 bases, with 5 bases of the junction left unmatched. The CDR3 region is CASRDHRGSGNTIYF. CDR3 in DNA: TGTGCCAGCAGGGACCACAGGGGCTCTGGAAACACCATATATTTT.

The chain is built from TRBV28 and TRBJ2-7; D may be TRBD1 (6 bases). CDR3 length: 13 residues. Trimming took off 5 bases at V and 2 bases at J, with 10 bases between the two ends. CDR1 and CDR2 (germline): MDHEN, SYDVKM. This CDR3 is CASSTGIAYEQYF. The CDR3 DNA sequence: TGTGCCAGCAGTACAGGGATCGCCTACGAGCAGTACTTC.

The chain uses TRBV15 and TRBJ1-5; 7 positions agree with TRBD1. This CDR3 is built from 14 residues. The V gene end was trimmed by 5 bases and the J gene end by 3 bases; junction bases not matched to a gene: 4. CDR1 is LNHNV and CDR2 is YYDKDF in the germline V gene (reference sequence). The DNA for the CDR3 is TGTGCCACCAGCGGGGGACAGCCCAATCAGCCCCAGCATTTT. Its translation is CATSGGQPNQPQHF.

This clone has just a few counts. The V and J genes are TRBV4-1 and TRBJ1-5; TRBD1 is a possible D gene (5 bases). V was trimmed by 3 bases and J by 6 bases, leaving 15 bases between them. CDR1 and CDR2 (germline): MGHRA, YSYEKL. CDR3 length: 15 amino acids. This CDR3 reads CASSQGRTIAQPQHF. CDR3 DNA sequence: TGCGCCAGCAGCCAGGGACGGACTATAGCTCAGCCCCAGCATTTT.

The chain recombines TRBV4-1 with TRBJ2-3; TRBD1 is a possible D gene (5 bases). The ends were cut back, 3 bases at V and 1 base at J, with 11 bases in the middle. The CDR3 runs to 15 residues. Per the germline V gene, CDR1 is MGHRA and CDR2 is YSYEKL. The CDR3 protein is CASSQQGSGTDTQYF. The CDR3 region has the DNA TGCGCCAGCAGCCAGCAGGGCTCGGGCACAGATACGCAGTATTTT.

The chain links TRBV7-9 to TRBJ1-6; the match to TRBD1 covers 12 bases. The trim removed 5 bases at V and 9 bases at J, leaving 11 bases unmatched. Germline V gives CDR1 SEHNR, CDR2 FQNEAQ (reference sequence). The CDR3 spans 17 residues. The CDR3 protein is CASSTGTGGGGRSPLHF. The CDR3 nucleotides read TGTGCCAGCAGCACCGGGACAGGGGGCGGAGGGCGTTCACCCCTCCACTTT.

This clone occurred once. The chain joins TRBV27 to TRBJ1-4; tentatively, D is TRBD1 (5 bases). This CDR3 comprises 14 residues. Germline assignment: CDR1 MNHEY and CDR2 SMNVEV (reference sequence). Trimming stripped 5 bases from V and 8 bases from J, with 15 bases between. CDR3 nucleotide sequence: TGTGCCAGCAGTCGACAATGGGGGAAAGAAAAACTGTTTTTT. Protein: CASSRQWGKEKLFF.

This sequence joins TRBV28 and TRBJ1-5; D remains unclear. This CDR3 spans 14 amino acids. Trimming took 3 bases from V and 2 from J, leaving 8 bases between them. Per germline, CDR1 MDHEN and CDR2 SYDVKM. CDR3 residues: CASSLGFGNQPQHF. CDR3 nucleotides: TGTGCCAGCAGTTTGGGGTTTGGCAATCAGCCCCAGCATTTT.

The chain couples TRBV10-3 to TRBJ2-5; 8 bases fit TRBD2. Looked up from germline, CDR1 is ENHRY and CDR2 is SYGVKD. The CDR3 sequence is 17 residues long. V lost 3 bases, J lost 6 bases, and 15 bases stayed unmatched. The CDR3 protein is CAISEGLGVGGRQTQYF. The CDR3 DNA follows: TGTGCCATCAGTGAAGGCTTAGGGGTAGGCGGGAGGCAGACCCAGTACTTC.

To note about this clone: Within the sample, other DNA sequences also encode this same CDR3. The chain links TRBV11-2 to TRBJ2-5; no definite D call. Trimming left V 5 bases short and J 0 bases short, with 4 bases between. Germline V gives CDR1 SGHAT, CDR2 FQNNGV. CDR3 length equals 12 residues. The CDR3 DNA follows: TGTGCCAGCAGCCTGGACCAAGAGACCCAGTACTTC. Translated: CASSLDQETQYF.

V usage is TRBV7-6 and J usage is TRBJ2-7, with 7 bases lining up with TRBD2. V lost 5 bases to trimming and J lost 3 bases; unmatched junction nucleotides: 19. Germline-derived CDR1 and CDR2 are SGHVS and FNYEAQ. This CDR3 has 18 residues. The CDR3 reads CASSRSLNLADVHYEQYF. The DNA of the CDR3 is TGTGCCAGCAGCCGATCCCTTAATCTAGCGGACGTCCACTACGAGCAGTACTTC.

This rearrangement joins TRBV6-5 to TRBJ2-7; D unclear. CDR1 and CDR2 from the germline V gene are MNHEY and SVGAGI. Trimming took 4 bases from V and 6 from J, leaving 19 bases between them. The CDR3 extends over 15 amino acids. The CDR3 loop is CASSSVDGMNGEQYF. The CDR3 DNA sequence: TGTGCCAGCAGTTCCGTCGACGGTATGAATGGCGAGCAGTACTTC.

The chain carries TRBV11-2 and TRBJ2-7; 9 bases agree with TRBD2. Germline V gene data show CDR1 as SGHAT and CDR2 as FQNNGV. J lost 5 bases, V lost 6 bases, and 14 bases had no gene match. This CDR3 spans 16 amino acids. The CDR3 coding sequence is TGTGCCAGCAGACCCCCAGGGCTAGCGGGGATGAACGAGCAGTACTTC. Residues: CASRPPGLAGMNEQYF.

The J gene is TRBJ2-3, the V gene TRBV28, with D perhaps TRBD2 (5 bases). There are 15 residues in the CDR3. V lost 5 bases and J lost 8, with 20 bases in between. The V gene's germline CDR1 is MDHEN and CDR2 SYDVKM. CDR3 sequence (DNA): TGTGCCAGCAGTCCCCGCTTCTCCGGTGGAGGTACGCAGTATTTT. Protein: CASSPRFSGGGTQYF.

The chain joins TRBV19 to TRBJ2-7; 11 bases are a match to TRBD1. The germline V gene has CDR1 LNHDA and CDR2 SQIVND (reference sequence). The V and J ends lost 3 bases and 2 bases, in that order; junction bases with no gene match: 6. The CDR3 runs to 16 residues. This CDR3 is CASSMNWDRGTYEQYF. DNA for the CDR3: TGTGCCAGTAGTATGAACTGGGACAGGGGGACCTACGAGCAGTACTTC.

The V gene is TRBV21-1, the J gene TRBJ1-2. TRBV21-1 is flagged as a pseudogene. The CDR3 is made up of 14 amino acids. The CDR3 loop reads CASSKDDSGYGYTF. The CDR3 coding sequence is TGTGCCAGCAGCAAAGACGACAGCGGCTATGGCTACACCTTC.

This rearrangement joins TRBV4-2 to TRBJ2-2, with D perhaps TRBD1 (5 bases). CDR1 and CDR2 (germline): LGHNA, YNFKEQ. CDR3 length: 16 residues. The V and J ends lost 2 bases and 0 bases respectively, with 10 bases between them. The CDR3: CASSQTGHSNTGELFF. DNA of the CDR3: TGTGCCAGCAGCCAAACCGGACACTCGAACACCGGGGAGCTGTTTTTT.

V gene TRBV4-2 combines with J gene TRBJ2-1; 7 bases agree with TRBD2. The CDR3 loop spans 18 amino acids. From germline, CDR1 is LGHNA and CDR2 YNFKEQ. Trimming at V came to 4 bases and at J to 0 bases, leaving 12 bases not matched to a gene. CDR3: CASSPQLVGEGSYNEQFF. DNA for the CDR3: TGTGCCAGCAGCCCCCAACTTGTTGGGGAGGGCTCCTACAATGAGCAGTTCTTC.

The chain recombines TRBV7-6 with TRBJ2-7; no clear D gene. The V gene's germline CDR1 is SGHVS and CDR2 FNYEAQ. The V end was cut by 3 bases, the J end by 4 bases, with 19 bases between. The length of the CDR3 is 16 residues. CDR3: CASSFFPPSFNYEQYF. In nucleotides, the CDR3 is TGTGCCAGCAGCTTTTTTCCCCCTAGTTTTAATTACGAGCAGTACTTC.

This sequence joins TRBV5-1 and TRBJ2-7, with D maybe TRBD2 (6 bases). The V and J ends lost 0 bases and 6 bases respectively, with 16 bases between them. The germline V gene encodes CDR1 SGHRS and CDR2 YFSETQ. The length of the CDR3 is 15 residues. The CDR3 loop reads CASSLVGSVGGEQYF. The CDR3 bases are TGCGCCAGCAGCTTGGTTGGGTCAGTCGGGGGCGAGCAGTACTTC.

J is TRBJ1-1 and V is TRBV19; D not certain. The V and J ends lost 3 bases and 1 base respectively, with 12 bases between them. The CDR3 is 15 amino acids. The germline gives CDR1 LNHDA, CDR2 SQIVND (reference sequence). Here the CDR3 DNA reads TGTGCCAGTAGTATGATAGGCAGGCCGAACACTGAAGCTTTCTTT. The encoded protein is CASSMIGRPNTEAFF.

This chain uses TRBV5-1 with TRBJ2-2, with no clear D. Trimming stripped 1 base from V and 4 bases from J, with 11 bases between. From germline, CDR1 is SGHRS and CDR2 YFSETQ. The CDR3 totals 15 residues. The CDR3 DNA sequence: TGCGCCAGCAGCTTGTCGGAAGTGGGCACCGGGGAGCTGTTTTTT. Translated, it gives CASSLSEVGTGELFF.

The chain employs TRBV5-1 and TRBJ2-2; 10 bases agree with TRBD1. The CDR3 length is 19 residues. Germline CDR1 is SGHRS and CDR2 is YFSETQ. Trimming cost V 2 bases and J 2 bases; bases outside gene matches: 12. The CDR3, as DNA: TGCGCCAGCAGCTTCCCGAGGACAGGGGGTTTGGGTAACACCGGGGAGCTGTTTTTT. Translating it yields CASSFPRTGGLGNTGELFF.

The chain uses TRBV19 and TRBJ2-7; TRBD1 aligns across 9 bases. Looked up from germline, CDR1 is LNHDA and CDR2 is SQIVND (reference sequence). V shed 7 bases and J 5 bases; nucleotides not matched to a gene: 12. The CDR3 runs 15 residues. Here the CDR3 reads CASTDPGQGNHEQYF. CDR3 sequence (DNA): TGTGCCAGTACTGATCCGGGACAGGGTAACCACGAGCAGTACTTC.

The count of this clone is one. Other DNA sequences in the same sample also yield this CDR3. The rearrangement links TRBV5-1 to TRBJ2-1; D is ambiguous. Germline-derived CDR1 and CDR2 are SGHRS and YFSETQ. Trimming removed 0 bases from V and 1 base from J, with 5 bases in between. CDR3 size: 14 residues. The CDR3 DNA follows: TGCGCCAGCAGCTTGGCTGGTTCCTACAATGAGCAGTTCTTC. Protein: CASSLAGSYNEQFF.

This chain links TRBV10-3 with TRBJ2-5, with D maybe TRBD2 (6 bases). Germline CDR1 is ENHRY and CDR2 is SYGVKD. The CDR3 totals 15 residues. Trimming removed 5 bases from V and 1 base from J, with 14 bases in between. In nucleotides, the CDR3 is TGTGCCATCAGTCCTAGCGCGACAACCCAAGAGACCCAGTACTTC. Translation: CAISPSATTQETQYF.

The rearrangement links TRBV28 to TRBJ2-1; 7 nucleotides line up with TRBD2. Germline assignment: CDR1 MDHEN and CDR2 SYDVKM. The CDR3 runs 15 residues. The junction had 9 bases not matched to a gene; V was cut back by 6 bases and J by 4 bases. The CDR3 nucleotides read TGTGCCAGCAGCCGACCCGGGACTAAGTACAATGAGCAGTTCTTC. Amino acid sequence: CASSRPGTKYNEQFF.

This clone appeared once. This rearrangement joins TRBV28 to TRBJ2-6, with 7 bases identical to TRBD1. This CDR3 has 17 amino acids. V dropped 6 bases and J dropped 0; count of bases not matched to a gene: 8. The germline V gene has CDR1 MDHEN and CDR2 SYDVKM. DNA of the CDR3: TGTGCCAGCAGCATGGGACAGAGGGTCTCTGGGGCCAACGTCCTGACTTTC. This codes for CASSMGQRVSGANVLTF.

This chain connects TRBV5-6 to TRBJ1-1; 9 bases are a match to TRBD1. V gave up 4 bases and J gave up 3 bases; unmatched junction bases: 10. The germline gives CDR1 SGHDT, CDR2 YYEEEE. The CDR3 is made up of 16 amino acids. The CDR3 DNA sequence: TGTGCCAGCAGCAAGGACAGGGGCGGACCTGACACTGAAGCTTTCTTT. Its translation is CASSKDRGGPDTEAFF.

CDR3 nucleotide sequence: TGTGCCAGCAGTTTGGGGCGAGTAGGCCAGCCCCAGCATTTT. Encoded protein: CASSLGRVGQPQHF. The chain combines TRBV27 with TRBJ1-5, with D perhaps matching TRBD1 (5 bases). Germline CDR1 is MNHEY and CDR2 is SMNVEV (reference sequence). V shed 3 bases and J shed 7 bases, with 13 bases lying between them. The CDR3 runs to 14 residues.